These T cell receptor beta chains were read from a single sample in a study of human CD8 memory T cell subsets. With the 5' RACE reads reprocessed, TCRdb shows one record per CDR3 protein and no DNA. In all, the sample yields about 17,000 distinct CDR3 sequences. The specimen sequenced was CD8+ stem-like memory T cells (TSCM and TCM) sorted from PBMCs. The receptors were sampled from a human donor in good health. CDR3s include the opening cysteine and the closing phenylalanine or tryptophan. The size of a clone is reported for some rows only, either as once, few or many, or as a class for expanded clones.

abundance	v_gene	j_gene	CDR3aa
.	TRBV5-5	TRBJ1-2	CASSSGFGDYGYTF
.	TRBV3-1	TRBJ2-7	CASSQSGRYEQYF
.	TRBV20-1	TRBJ1-1	CSASVGVEAFF
medium-sized	TRBV7-9	TRBJ2-7	CASSLVSVSYEQYF
.	TRBV10-2	TRBJ1-1	CASSPGTVNTEAFF
.	TRBV29-1	TRBJ2-7	CSVTWTSGRINEQYF
.	TRBV20-1	TRBJ2-7	CSARLTMVDSLGEQYF
.	TRBV28	TRBJ2-1	CASSLTGWGDNEQFF
.	TRBV19	TRBJ2-2	CASRRDWYTGELFF
.	TRBV28	TRBJ2-7	CASSLAASGNYEQYF
.	TRBV5-6	TRBJ2-1	CASSGGTGFNEQFF
.	TRBV7-9	TRBJ2-7	CASSSPDRDTYEQYF
.	TRBV5-6	TRBJ1-5	CASSYYDTSGNQPQHF
.	TRBV19	TRBJ2-5	CASSMLGSQETQYF
.	TRBV6-6	TRBJ2-7	CASSYAIRGPTFYEQYF
.	TRBV6-6	TRBJ2-5	CASSWEETQYF
.	TRBV9	TRBJ2-5	CASSDYGETQYF
.	TRBV12-5	TRBJ2-1	CASGPPGQFAGTSGRTPYNEQFF
.	TRBV2	TRBJ1-2	CASSDRVTNYGYTF
medium-sized	TRBV30	TRBJ1-1	CAWSTGMGTEAFF
.	TRBV4-1	TRBJ1-3	CASSGTSPDTIYF
.	TRBV7-8	TRBJ1-2	CASSLSRGTLYYGYTF
.	TRBV3-1	TRBJ2-2	CASSQEHGRTGEAGELFF
.	TRBV7-2	TRBJ2-7	CASTRGYEQYF
.	TRBV20-1	TRBJ2-2	CSARDVRNLNTGELFF
.	TRBV13	TRBJ1-2	CASSHRVTPGYTF
medium-sized	TRBV6-6	TRBJ1-5	CASDQGIRNQPQHF
.	TRBV2	TRBJ2-1	CASSPTSGATYNEQFF
.	TRBV7-2	TRBJ1-5	CASSPEGGSNQPQHF
.	TRBV9	TRBJ2-1	CASSGDTNEQFF
.	TRBV24-1	TRBJ2-7	CATSDYSGEQYF
.	TRBV27	TRBJ2-5	CASRDPGETQYF
.	TRBV19	TRBJ1-5	CASSFGPENQPQHF
.	TRBV7-9	TRBJ2-2	CASSADGTNTGELFF
.	TRBV28	TRBJ2-5	CASSSLGLAGVEETQYF
.	TRBV9	TRBJ2-7	CASSTQNGETDEQYF
.	TRBV7-9	TRBJ2-1	CASSSTEVTNEQFF
medium-sized	TRBV6-2/TRBV6-3	TRBJ2-1	CASSLLGGYNEQFF
.	TRBV5-1	TRBJ1-1	CASSLDRGQEAFF
.	TRBV21-1	TRBJ2-7	CASSKTTGSTYEQYF
.	TRBV21-1	TRBJ1-2	CAWRGRDTSNYGYTF
.	TRBV29-1	TRBJ2-1	CSAGAPYNEQFF
.	TRBV6-6	TRBJ2-5	CASSLSRVGKQETQYF
.	TRBV4-1	TRBJ1-3	CASSQDSSGNTIYF
.	TRBV5-4	TRBJ2-1	CASRGIAGRSYNEQFF
.	TRBV7-8	TRBJ1-1	CASSSYTGSNTEAFF
.	TRBV28	TRBJ2-7	CASSLPGQGAYEQYF
.	TRBV7-8	TRBJ2-7	CASSPQGTEQYF
.	TRBV7-9	TRBJ2-3	CASSSGFTDTQYF